This is a list of T cell receptor beta chains from one sample in a study of cytomegalovirus exposure and HLA in healthy donors. Assay: immunoSEQ multiplex PCR; the TCRdb copy retains only in-frame clones and omits some. The data hold some 200,000 clones, with 65% to 80% observed a single time. Sequencing was carried out using PBMCs. These receptors originate from a man between 40 and 49 years old in good health and CMV-seronegative. Each CDR3 is given with its conserved first and last residue. The D gene is left open where the match is weak. Where a row states a size, it is once, few, many or the class of an expanded clone; other rows omit it.

j_call	d_call	v_call	clone_size	cdr3_aa	cdr3_nt
TRBJ2-1	TRBD1	TRBV2	-	CASRQGQRSNEQFF	TGTGCCAGCAGGCAGGGACAGAGAAGTAATGAGCAGTTCTTC
TRBJ1-3	TRBD1	TRBV4-3	-	CASSQDFGQGGNTIYF	TGCGCCAGCAGCCAAGATTTTGGACAGGGAGGAAACACCATATATTTT
TRBJ1-1	-	TRBV4-2	-	CASSQVERGTEAFF	TGTGCCAGCAGCCAAGTAGAACGGGGGACTGAAGCTTTCTTT
TRBJ2-1	-	TRBV5-5	-	CASSLDTSNEQFF	TGTGCCAGCAGCTTGGACACCTCCAATGAGCAGTTCTTC
TRBJ2-1	TRBD2	TRBV7-9	-	CASSTDPWTSGEGNEQFF	TGTGCCAGCAGCACAGATCCTTGGACTAGCGGGGAGGGCAATGAGCAGTTCTTC
TRBJ1-2	-	TRBV19	-	CASSPRGGTGYTF	TGTGCCAGTAGTCCCCGGGGGGGCACTGGCTACACCTTC
TRBJ2-7	-	TRBV6-5	-	CASTHRRGFYEQYF	TGTGCCAGCACCCATCGTCGGGGTTTTTACGAGCAGTACTTC
TRBJ1-4	-	TRBV5-4	-	CASSLRGSNEKLFF	TGTGCCAGCAGCCTTCGGGGTTCTAATGAAAAACTGTTTTTT
TRBJ1-1	TRBD1	TRBV19	-	CASTDRQGTMNTEAFF	TGTGCCAGTACCGACCGACAGGGAACCATGAACACTGAAGCTTTCTTT
TRBJ1-2	TRBD1	TRBV14	-	CASSRQGYYGYTF	TGTGCCAGCTCCCGACAGGGATACTATGGCTACACCTTC
TRBJ2-3	TRBD2	TRBV27	-	CASSLAAGGEADTQYF	TGTGCCAGCAGTTTAGCAGCGGGAGGGGAAGCAGATACGCAGTATTTT
TRBJ2-3	-	TRBV9	-	CASSVEGGTDTQYF	TGTGCCAGCAGCGTAGAGGGGGGCACAGATACGCAGTATTTT
TRBJ2-1	-	TRBV7-9	-	CASSFMTSSYNEQFF	TGTGCCAGCAGCTTCATGACTAGCTCCTACAATGAGCAGTTCTTC
TRBJ2-1	-	TRBV28	once	CASSFKRNEQFF	TGTGCCAGCAGTTTTAAGAGGAATGAGCAGTTCTTC
TRBJ2-2	-	TRBV29-1	-	CSAKQTGELFF	TGCAGCGCAAAACAGACCGGGGAGCTGTTTTTT
TRBJ2-1	-	TRBV2	-	CASSDTQALSYNEQFF	TGTGCCAGCAGTGACACGCAGGCCCTCTCCTACAATGAGCAGTTCTTC
TRBJ1-4	TRBD1	TRBV5-1	-	CASSAGTGSEKLFF	TGCGCCAGCAGCGCCGGGACAGGGAGCGAAAAACTGTTTTTT
TRBJ1-1	-	TRBV6-1	few	CASSAGNVQGRAFF	TGTGCCAGCAGTGCAGGGAACGTACAGGGAAGAGCTTTCTTT
TRBJ2-7	TRBD2	TRBV29-1	-	CSAKRTSGAGYEQYF	TGCAGCGCCAAAAGGACTAGCGGAGCTGGCTACGAGCAGTACTTC
TRBJ1-1	TRBD1	TRBV7-2	once	CASRYQGADTEAFF	TGTGCCAGCAGGTATCAGGGGGCTGACACTGAAGCTTTCTTT
TRBJ1-2	TRBD1	TRBV18	-	CASSPDRGWFYGYTF	TGTGCCAGCTCACCAGACAGGGGATGGTTCTATGGCTACACCTTC
TRBJ1-1	-	TRBV28	few	CASPIPRAGWDEAFF	TGTGCCAGCCCTATCCCCAGGGCAGGGTGGGATGAAGCTTTCTTT
TRBJ1-2	TRBD1	TRBV27	once	CASSLDRGHGDYGYTF	TGTGCCAGCAGTTTAGACAGGGGGCATGGGGACTATGGCTACACCTTC
TRBJ2-7	TRBD2	TRBV25-1	-	CASSETSGSVGNEQYF	TGTGCCAGCAGCGAGACTAGCGGGAGCGTTGGGAACGAGCAGTACTTC
TRBJ2-1	-	TRBV7-3	-	CASSLGSNEQFF	TGTGCCAGCAGCTTAGGCAGCAATGAGCAGTTCTTC
TRBJ2-7	TRBD2	TRBV28	-	CASSARTSGSPRLSYEQYF	TGTGCCAGCAGCGCTAGGACTAGCGGGAGTCCACGGCTTTCCTACGAGCAGTACTTC
TRBJ1-5	-	TRBV27	-	CASRSSGNNQPQHF	TGTGCCAGCAGGTCCTCAGGGAACAATCAGCCCCAGCATTTT
TRBJ2-1	-	TRBV29-1	-	CSVVVGASGEQFF	TGCAGCGTTGTAGTGGGGGCGAGTGGTGAGCAGTTCTTC
TRBJ2-1	-	TRBV9	-	CASSVAGVLYNEQFF	TGTGCCAGCAGCGTAGCGGGAGTATTGTACAATGAGCAGTTCTTC
TRBJ2-7	-	TRBV7-2	-	CASSLTGGAYEQYF	TGTGCCAGCAGCTTAACAGGGGGGGCCTACGAGCAGTACTTC
TRBJ2-7	-	TRBV28	-	CASSGGELREYF	TGTGCCAGCAGTGGAGGGGAGTTACGGGAGTACTTC
TRBJ2-1	TRBD2	TRBV27	-	CASSPRLAAAYNEQFF	TGTGCCAGCAGTCCTAGACTAGCCGCAGCGTACAATGAGCAGTTCTTC
TRBJ2-7	TRBD2	TRBV7-6	-	CASSPTPPSGTSGAYEQYF	TGTGCCAGCAGCCCGACCCCCCCATCCGGGACTAGCGGGGCCTACGAGCAGTACTTC
TRBJ2-3	-	TRBV4-3	-	CASSQVASPDTQYF	TGCGCCAGCAGCCAAGTGGCCTCCCCAGATACGCAGTATTTT
TRBJ2-7	TRBD1	TRBV5-4	-	CASSKTGVLAYEQYF	TGTGCCAGCAGCAAAACAGGGGTATTGGCCTACGAGCAGTACTTC
TRBJ2-5	TRBD1	TRBV4-2	-	CASSQGNRGRGTQYF	TGTGCCAGCAGCCAAGGTAACAGGGGGCGCGGGACCCAGTACTTC
TRBJ2-3	TRBD1	TRBV13	-	CASSPGQGRTDTQYF	TGTGCCAGCAGCCCCGGACAGGGGCGCACAGATACGCAGTATTTT
TRBJ2-3	TRBD2	TRBV13	-	CASSGRLAATDTQYF	TGTGCCAGCAGTGGAAGACTAGCGGCCACAGATACGCAGTATTTT
TRBJ1-1	TRBD1	TRBV5-1	-	CASSLVGQVNTEAFF	TGCGCCAGCAGCTTGGTGGGACAGGTGAACACTGAAGCTTTCTTT
TRBJ1-4	TRBD1	TRBV6-5	-	CASTLRRTGTEKLFF	TGTGCCAGCACCCTAAGACGGACAGGGACTGAAAAACTGTTTTTT
TRBJ1-4	-	TRBV5-1	-	CASSWTQGPNEKLFF	TGCGCCAGCAGCTGGACACAGGGACCTAATGAAAAACTGTTTTTT
TRBJ1-5	-	TRBV13	-	CASSSPFRYSNQPQHF	TGTGCCAGCAGCTCCCCCTTCCGGTATAGCAATCAGCCCCAGCATTTT
TRBJ1-5	-	TRBV5-1	-	CASSLDGGNQPQHF	TGCGCCAGCAGCTTGGACGGGGGCAATCAGCCCCAGCATTTT